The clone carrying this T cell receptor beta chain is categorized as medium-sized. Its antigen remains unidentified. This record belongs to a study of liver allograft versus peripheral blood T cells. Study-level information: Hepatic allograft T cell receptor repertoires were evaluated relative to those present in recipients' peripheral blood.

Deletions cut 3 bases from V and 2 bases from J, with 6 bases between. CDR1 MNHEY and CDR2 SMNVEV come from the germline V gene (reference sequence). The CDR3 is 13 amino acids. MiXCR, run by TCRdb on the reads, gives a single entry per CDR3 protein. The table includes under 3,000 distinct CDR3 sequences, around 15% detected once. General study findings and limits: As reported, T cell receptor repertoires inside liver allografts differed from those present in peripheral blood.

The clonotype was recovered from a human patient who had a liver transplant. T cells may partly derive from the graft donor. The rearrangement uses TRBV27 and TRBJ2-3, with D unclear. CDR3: CASSLYPTDTQYF. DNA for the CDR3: TGTGCCAGCAGTTTGTACCCCACAGATACGCAGTATTTT.